This TCR beta chain was captured in a study of blood T cells in healthy people across ages. On this clonotype: Antigen unknown.

It was with a sample-barcoded 5' primer and a J-beta primer mix that a second PCR of about 6 to 12 cycles was run. With 12 random nucleotides, a template-switch adaptor tagged each individual cDNA molecule. TCRdb analysed the 5' RACE reads with MiXCR anew, one entry per CDR3 protein. This sample has over 1,200,000 distinct CDR3 sequences, with roughly 59% found just once. The study's findings and limits: Naive and antigen-experienced cells could not be conclusively compared, given unsorted PBMCs.

V was cut by 7 bases and J by 6 bases, with 11 bases left in between. The length of the CDR3 is 12 residues. Germline V gene data show CDR1 as LGHNT and CDR2 as FRNRAP. The donors, healthy Caucasians from Russia, were aged roughly 6 to 90. The V gene is TRBV12-5, the J gene TRBJ2-3, with D possibly TRBD1 on 5 matching bases. Sequencing used blood. The sequence was collected from a man younger than 35 in good health. CDR3 DNA: TGTGCTAGTGAGGGGATCACGGATACGCAGTATTTT. Its protein product is CASEGITDTQYF.